Below, one TCR beta chain is given with its context. Its antigen is not yet known. Within one base of it there is no much larger clone, and no base qualities were kept. The data are from a study of blood T cell repertoires in COVID-19 (dated by TCRdb to about 2020). Turning to the overall study: Collaborator samples came from the United States, Italy and Spain and covered acute and convalescent phases of COVID-19. A freely available public database, intended as a resource for researchers studying the immune response to SARS-CoV-2, is where the repertoires were released. HLA class I and class II types, where available, came from metadata supplied by the sample provider rather than from assay-based typing. The samples were drawn from two sources: the first 160 participants of the ongoing ImmuneRACE study, and 1,000 to 1,500 subjects contributed by 6 global collaborators. Sample metadata almost always included a de-identified subject ID, COVID-19 status, age in years and sex. Subjects who had been exposed to COVID-19, were actively infected with it, or had recovered from it provided the deeply sampled blood TCRbeta repertoires that made up the dataset. The prospective study material was composed of cDNA or gDNA derived from T cells, B-cell-depleted T cells, or PBMCs. The research as a whole found: How much clinical and demographic metadata was included differed by source and by participant, and the metadata was provided uncurated.

Whole blood was collected in K2EDTA tubes by collaborating institutions according to the institutions' own protocols. For TCRbeta analysis, collaborator samples were shipped as frozen whole blood, as isolated PBMCs, or as DNA extracted from either sample type. CDR1 and CDR2 were assigned from the germline V gene as SGHTA and FQGNSA. Counted from cysteine to phenylalanine, this CDR3 has 14 amino acids. CDR3 DNA is the only sequence kept; it has 42 bases, read in frame from the first base. V ends up 6 bases short and J 3 bases short, with an unmatched junction base count of 7. The immunoSEQ Assay, a bias-controlled multiplex PCR, was used to amplify TCRbeta CDR3 regions from genomic DNA. The original pipeline was this. The number of nucleated cells in each sample was estimated from the amplification of reference gene primers within the assay. Sequence reads were collapsed and filtered to measure the absolute abundance of every unique TCRbeta CDR3 rearrangement. For each sample, productive Simpson clonality was calculated as the square root of Simpson's diversity index across productive rearrangements. Entries here come from immuneACCESS through TCRdb and include only in-frame sequences with V and J called. Some clones fail to appear in such tables; in the studies checked, an unresolved V gene covers under half of the shortfall, and the cause of the remainder is unknown. That table furnishes V, J and clone size, whereas the DNA furnished D and trimming. The sample yields 250,000 to 300,000 clones; 81% were counted once. The ten biggest clones cover under 3% of the sample.

The sequence joins TRBV7-2 to TRBJ1-1; 7 of the junction bases match TRBD1. The source is a woman in her sixties with active or convalescent COVID-19. The sequenced sample was peripheral blood. At the DNA level, the sequence is TGTGCCAGCAGACCGACAGGGCGGGACACTGAAGCTTTCTTT. Its protein is CASRPTGRDTEAFF.